This T cell receptor (beta chain) was observed in a study of T cell responses to AZD1222 COVID-19 vaccine. Study at large: Doses given second, at about 4 or about 12 weeks, were pooled. Whole-study findings and limits: Close to half of all spike-specific TCRs reportedly target regions of the variants that are unmutated. Donors were largely white British and mainly female; clonal diversity was possibly underestimated. There were vaccine-associated CD4 TCRs across spike, dominant at 160-218 and 743-854.

In the case of this clone: Its specificity is unknown.

Only in-frame clones appear in the TCRdb table, and some are missing; sequencing was by immunoSEQ multiplex PCR. The repertoire includes about 140,000 clones, around 89% of them detected once, and just under 3% sits in the top ten. The CDR3 extends over 14 amino acids. Trimming shortened V by 0 bases and J by 2 bases, and 8 bases separated the two germline ends. CDR1 LGHNA and CDR2 YNFKEQ come from the germline V gene. The material sequenced was peripheral blood, taken on day 0 of AZD1222 vaccination. V usage is TRBV4-2 and J usage is TRBJ2-7, with D possibly TRBD2 on 5 matching bases. The sequence was obtained from an adult in good health. Here the CDR3 reads CASSQDQLAYEQYF. In DNA form, the CDR3 reads TGTGCCAGCAGCCAAGATCAACTAGCCTACGAGCAGTACTTC.